These 32 T cell receptor beta chains came from one sample sequenced in a study of cytomegalovirus exposure and HLA in healthy donors. The PCR used 60 Vbeta and 13 Jbeta primers. The table came from immunoSEQ multiplex PCR; TCRdb's copy has only in-frame clones and leaves some out. The table shows about 110,000 clones, with roughly three quarters occurring only once. Material: PBMCs. Receptors originate from a male donor in good health and CMV-seronegative.

The chain uses TRBV28 and TRBJ2-7; unclear D gene. Trimming removed 3 bases from V and 6 bases from J, with 9 bases in between. Germline CDR1 reads MDHEN; CDR2 reads SYDVKM. The CDR3 has 12 amino acids. For the CDR3, the DNA is TGTGCCAGCAGTTTCTCGACTGCCGAGCAGTACTTC. Translating it yields CASSFSTAEQYF. Using reference TRBV28 and TRBJ2-7 for the parts outside the CDR3, the full variable domain is DVKVTQSSRYLVKRTGEKVFLECVQDMDHENMFWYRQDPGLGLRLIYFSYDVKMKEKGDIPEGYSVSREKKERFSLILESASTNQTSMYLCASSFSTAEQYFGPGTRLTVT.

CDR3 sequence: CASSTGLAGGVSYEQYF. The CDR3 DNA reads TGTGCCAGCAGCACGGGACTAGCGGGAGGCGTCTCCTACGAGCAGTACTTC. This chain connects TRBV7-3 to TRBJ2-7, with 15 bases matching TRBD2. Trimming took 5 bases from V and 0 from J; bases not matched to a gene: 5. The CDR3 spans 17 residues. CDR1 and CDR2 (germline): SGHTA, FQGTGA. The full variable domain, its missing parts supplied by reference TRBV7-3 and TRBJ2-7, is GAGVSQTPSNKVTEKGKYVELRCDPISGHTALYWYRQSLGQGPEFLIYFQGTGAADDSGLPNDRFFAVRPEGSVSTLKIQRTERGDSAVYLCASSTGLAGGVSYEQYFGPGTRLTVT.

The chain links TRBV27 to TRBJ2-1; 13 bases are shared with TRBD2. Trimming at V came to 9 bases and at J to 5 bases, leaving 16 bases not matched to a gene. CDR3 length equals 18 residues. Germline V gives CDR1 MNHEY, CDR2 SMNVEV (reference sequence). The CDR3 nucleotides read TGTGCCAGTGGAGGTGGGGGACTACTAGCGGGGGGGAACAATGAGCAGTTCTTC. It translates to CASGGGGLLAGGNNEQFF.

The chain couples TRBV5-6 to TRBJ1-5; 9 bases agree with TRBD1. CDR3 length: 15 residues. Looked up from germline, CDR1 is SGHDT and CDR2 is YYEEEE. V was clipped by 0 bases and J by 4 bases; unmatched bases: 2. CDR3 sequence: CASSLGTGENQPQHF. The CDR3 DNA reads as TGTGCCAGCAGCTTGGGGACAGGGGAAAATCAGCCCCAGCATTTT.

The V and J genes are TRBV18 and TRBJ2-7, with 7 bases fitting TRBD1. The J segment lost 0 bases and the V segment lost 3 bases, leaving 2 bases of the junction unmatched. Looked up from germline, CDR1 is KGHSH and CDR2 is LQKENI. The CDR3 has 14 residues. CDR3 residues: CASSPQGDSYEQYF. The CDR3 DNA follows: TGTGCCAGCTCACCTCAGGGGGACTCCTACGAGCAGTACTTC. Filled out from reference TRBV18 and TRBJ2-7, the complete variable domain reads NAGVMQNPRHLVRRRGQEARLRCSPMKGHSHVYWYRQLPEEGLKFMVYLQKENIIDESGMPKERFSAEFPKEGPSILRIQQVVRGDSAAYFCASSPQGDSYEQYFGPGTRLTVT.

The V and J genes are TRBV5-4 and TRBJ2-5; possibly TRBD2 for D (6 bases). The CDR3 consists of 13 residues. Germline-derived CDR1 and CDR2 are SGHNT and YYREEE (reference sequence). V shed 4 bases and J shed 4 bases, with 11 bases lying between them. CDR3 nucleotides: TGTGCCAGCAGCCCCGTCGGGGGAGAGACCCAGTACTTC. Translation: CASSPVGGETQYF.

The chain joins TRBV5-4 to TRBJ2-5; 8 bases agree with TRBD2. The trim removed 1 base at V and 5 bases at J, leaving 7 bases unmatched. The CDR3 contains 15 residues. Germline-derived CDR1 and CDR2 are SGHNT and YYREEE (reference sequence). The CDR3 DNA is TGTGCCAGCAGCTTGCGAGCGGGAGATGGGGAGACCCAGTACTTC. Protein: CASSLRAGDGETQYF.

The chain joins TRBV25-1 to TRBJ2-7; D call uncertain. CDR1 and CDR2 (germline): MGHDK, SYGVNS. Trimming left V 6 bases short and J 5 bases short, with 14 bases between. This CDR3 spans 13 amino acids. The CDR3 coding sequence is TGTGCCAGCAGAAACAACGGAGCCCACGAGCAGTACTTC. Amino acids: CASRNNGAHEQYF.

As regards this clone: The junction does not match germline at one end; this may be a read error. The CDR3 loop is CASREGRGYEQYF. CDR3 DNA sequence: TGTGCCAGCAGAGAAGGGCGGGGCTACGAGCAGTACTTC. The V call is TRBV6-1, the J call TRBJ2-7, with D possibly being TRBD2 (6 bases). This CDR3 is 13 amino acids long. Germline V CDR1 and CDR2: MNHNS, SASEGT.

CDR3 residues: CASSLVGSFLYNEQFF. The DNA of the CDR3 is TGTGCCAGCAGCTTGGTCGGGTCCTTCCTTTACAATGAGCAGTTCTTC. This chain joins TRBV5-6 and TRBJ2-1; D uncertain. Germline V gene lookup returns CDR1 SGHDT and CDR2 YYEEEE. The CDR3 consists of 16 residues. V lost 0 bases to trimming and J lost 4 bases, with 14 bases between them.

The rearrangement joins TRBV4-2 to TRBJ2-2, with D maybe TRBD2 (6 bases). Germline CDR1 reads LGHNA; CDR2 reads YNFKEQ. V lost 0 bases to trimming and J lost 3 bases, with 11 bases between them. The CDR3 sequence is 16 residues long. CDR3: CASSQEKGGDTGELFF. CDR3 sequence (DNA): TGTGCCAGCAGCCAAGAAAAAGGAGGGGACACCGGGGAGCTGTTTTTT.

The CDR3 coding sequence is TGTGCCAGCAGTTTATTGGGGGCAGGGCTTAGCAATCAGCCCCAGCATTTT. Residues: CASSLLGAGLSNQPQHF. This chain connects TRBV28 to TRBJ1-5; D is possibly TRBD1 (6 bases). Deletions cut 1 base from V and 0 bases from J, with 13 bases between. In germline, CDR1 is MDHEN, CDR2 SYDVKM. The CDR3 spans 17 residues.

This chain links TRBV5-4 with TRBJ2-7, with 7 bases identical to TRBD1. CDR3 length equals 14 residues. Germline V lookup: CDR1 SGHNT, CDR2 YYREEE (reference sequence). The ends lost 4 bases at V and 7 bases at J; junction bases unmatched: 11. CDR3 amino acids: CASSIRTGLEEQYF. The CDR3 DNA reads as TGTGCCAGCAGCATAAGGACAGGCCTGGAGGAGCAGTACTTC.

Details on this clone: Relative to the germline gene, one junction end is altered; a read error may explain this. The chain links TRBV7-9 to TRBJ1-1; D not resolved. Germline CDR1 is SEHNR and CDR2 is FQNEAQ (reference sequence). This CDR3 spans 14 amino acids. CDR3 sequence: CSSSFKPSGTEAFF. CDR3 in DNA: TGTTCCAGCAGCTTTAAGCCCTCGGGCACTGAAGCTTTCTTT.

The chain combines TRBV7-9 with TRBJ2-1, with TRBD2 matching 12 bases. The CDR3 consists of 15 residues. The germline CDR1 and CDR2 sequences are SEHNR and FQNEAQ (reference sequence). Trimming at V came to 3 bases and at J to 9 bases, leaving 6 bases not matched to a gene. The CDR3 DNA reads as TGTGCCAGCAGCTTCCTAGCGGGAGGGCCCGGTGAGCAGTTCTTC. Protein product: CASSFLAGGPGEQFF.

This chain uses TRBV5-1 with TRBJ2-7; 8 bases line up with TRBD2. The CDR3 has 15 residues. V trimming: 0 bases; J trimming: 1 base; junction bases outside the gene matches: 3. Germline lookup yields CDR1 SGHRS and CDR2 YFSETQ. In DNA form, the CDR3 reads TGCGCCAGCAGCTTGGAGGCTAGCGGGTCCTACGAGCAGTACTTC. It encodes CASSLEASGSYEQYF. Using reference TRBV5-1 and TRBJ2-7 for the parts outside the CDR3, the full variable domain is KAGVTQTPRYLIKTRGQQVTLSCSPISGHRSVSWYQQTPGQGLQFLFEYFSETQRNKGNFPGRFSGRQFSNSRSEMNVSTLELGDSALYLCASSLEASGSYEQYFGPGTRLTVT.

The V gene is TRBV11-2, the J gene TRBJ2-1; D call uncertain. Trimming pared 1 base from V and 7 bases from J, leaving 11 bases between. This CDR3 is built from 14 residues. From germline, CDR1 is SGHAT and CDR2 FQNNGV. The CDR3 DNA reads as TGTGCCAGCAGCTTAGCGGCAGGTGTGAATGAGCAGTTCTTC. Its translation: CASSLAAGVNEQFF. Drawing the rest from reference TRBV11-2 and TRBJ2-1, the complete variable domain is EAGVAQSPRYKIIEKRQSVAFWCNPISGHATLYWYQQILGQGPKLLIQFQNNGVVDDSQLPKDRFSAERLKGVDSTLKIQPAKLEDSAVYLCASSLAAGVNEQFFGPGTRLTVL.

The chain links TRBV2 to TRBJ2-7; the match to TRBD2 covers 11 bases. The CDR3 has 15 amino acids. After removal of 6 bases from V and 0 bases from J, the junction contained 4 bases not matched to a gene. CDR1 is SNHLY, CDR2 FYNNEI, per germline. In DNA form, the CDR3 reads TGTGCCAGCAGGGGACTAGCGGCTAGCTCCTACGAGCAGTACTTC. Its translation: CASRGLAASSYEQYF. The entire variable domain, with the rest obtained from reference TRBV2 and TRBJ2-7, is as follows: EPEVTQTPSHQVTQMGQEVILRCVPISNHLYFYWYRQILGQKVEFLVSFYNNEISEKSEIFDDQFSVERPDGSNFTLKIRSTKLEDSAMYFCASRGLAASSYEQYFGPGTRLTVT.

CDR3 residues: CAWSHQGATEAFF. CDR3 in DNA: TGTGCCTGGAGTCACCAGGGGGCTACTGAAGCTTTCTTT. The gene calls are TRBV30 and TRBJ1-1, with 8 bases fitting TRBD1. Germline trimming cut 2 bases from V and 5 bases from J; bases unmatched to any gene: 4. The CDR3 length is 13 residues. Germline V gene sequence: CDR1 GTSNPN, CDR2 SVGIG (reference sequence). The full variable domain, its missing parts supplied by reference TRBV30 and TRBJ1-1, is SQTIHQWPATLVQPVGSPLSLECTVEGTSNPNLYWYRQAAGRGLQLLFYSVGIGQISSEVPQNLSASRPQDRQFILSSKKLLLSDSGFYLCAWSHQGATEAFFGQGTRLTVV.

The rearrangement links TRBV5-1 to TRBJ2-7, with TRBD2 matching over 16 bases. Trimming removed 5 bases from V and 2 bases from J; junction bases left unmatched: 10. This CDR3 region has 18 residues. From germline, CDR1 is SGHRS and CDR2 YFSETQ. The CDR3 region has the DNA TGCGCCAGCAGGGGGGGACTAGCGGGAGGGGGAACCACCTACGAGCAGTACTTC. It yields the protein CASRGGLAGGGTTYEQYF.

This clone was counted once. CDR3 sequence reads: CASSFASGDGYTF. The CDR3 DNA follows: TGTGCCAGCAGTTTCGCATCGGGAGATGGCTACACCTTC. The V gene is TRBV27, the J gene TRBJ1-2; D is unclear. Germline V gene sequence: CDR1 MNHEY, CDR2 SMNVEV (reference sequence). This CDR3 comprises 13 residues. Trimming left V 3 bases short and J 6 bases short, with 11 bases between.

V is TRBV5-4 and J is TRBJ2-3; tentatively, D is TRBD1 (6 bases). The CDR3 spans 15 residues. CDR1 is SGHNT, CDR2 YYREEE, per germline (reference sequence). This chain's CDR3 is CATRGARGSTDTQYF. The CDR3 DNA reads TGTGCTACGCGTGGCGCCAGGGGTAGCACAGATACGCAGTATTTT. The full variable domain, rest sourced from reference TRBV5-4 and TRBJ2-3, is ETGVTQSPTHLIKTRGQQVTLRCSSQSGHNTVSWYQQALGQGPQFIFQYYREEENGRGNFPPRFSGLQFPNYSSELNVNALELDDSALYLCATRGARGSTDTQYFGPGTRLTVL.

The rearrangement uses TRBV5-4 and TRBJ2-1; 10 bases match TRBD1. Germline V gives CDR1 SGHNT, CDR2 YYREEE (reference sequence). CDR3 length: 14 residues. V trimming: 9 bases; J trimming: 6 bases; junction bases outside the gene matches: 9. CDR3 nucleotide sequence: TGTGCCACCTCCCCCCGGGACAGGGGCAATGAGCAGTTCTTC. Its translation: CATSPRDRGNEQFF.

This clone has only one observation. The J gene is TRBJ2-2, the V gene TRBV7-6; 7 positions match TRBD1. Per germline, CDR1 SGHVS and CDR2 FNYEAQ. Trimming cost V 4 bases and J 6 bases; bases outside gene matches: 5. The CDR3 covers 14 residues. CDR3 in DNA: TGTGCCAGCAGCTCGGGACAGAGGGCCGGGGAGCTGTTTTTT. It codes for CASSSGQRAGELFF.

The chain recombines TRBV9 with TRBJ1-2, with D unclear. The CDR3 consists of 15 residues. The V and J ends lost 1 base and 2 bases respectively, with 12 bases between them. CDR1 is SGDLS, CDR2 YYNGEE, per germline. CDR3 in DNA: TGTGCCAGCAGCGTACAAGAACACCTCAACTATGGCTACACCTTC. It is translated as CASSVQEHLNYGYTF.

The V call is TRBV11-2, the J call TRBJ1-5; the D gene is possibly TRBD1 (5 bases). Germline lookup yields CDR1 SGHAT and CDR2 FQNNGV. The CDR3 has 14 residues. V dropped 4 bases and J dropped 1 base, with 8 bases sitting between them. CDR3 sequence reads: CASSWGLSNQPQHF. The CDR3 coding sequence is TGTGCCAGCAGCTGGGGACTGAGCAATCAGCCCCAGCATTTT.

The rearrangement links TRBV18 to TRBJ1-5, with 7 bases lining up with TRBD1. The CDR3 spans 15 residues. Germline trimming cut 5 bases from V and 4 bases from J; bases unmatched to any gene: 8. Germline V gene data show CDR1 as KGHSH and CDR2 as LQKENI. The CDR3 nucleotides read TGTGCCAGCTCATCCGGGACAGTTCGTAATCAGCCCCAGCATTTT. Translation gives CASSSGTVRNQPQHF.

CDR3 nucleotide sequence: TGCGCCAGCAGCCCCATAGGGGGGGCGGCCTACGAGCAGTACTTC. Amino acids: CASSPIGGAAYEQYF. This chain connects TRBV5-1 to TRBJ2-7, with D maybe TRBD2 (7 bases). Germline V gene lookup returns CDR1 SGHRS and CDR2 YFSETQ. The CDR3 is 15 amino acids. Trimming pared 4 bases from V and 2 bases from J, leaving 16 bases between.

This rearrangement joins TRBV11-1 to TRBJ2-5; 16 positions agree with TRBD2. The germline gives CDR1 SGHAT, CDR2 FQDESV (reference sequence). The CDR3 loop spans 16 amino acids. J gave up 4 bases and V 5 bases, and 4 bases lay outside the gene matches. CDR3: CASSHGTSGRGETQYF. Written as DNA, the CDR3 is TGTGCCAGCAGCCACGGGACTAGCGGGAGGGGAGAGACCCAGTACTTC.

The chain uses TRBV11-1 and TRBJ2-7; TRBD1 matches at 7 bases. The germline V gene has CDR1 SGHAT and CDR2 FQDESV (reference sequence). V shed 5 bases and J 8 bases; nucleotides not matched to a gene: 12. This CDR3 has 14 residues. CDR3 sequence: CASSLRDRVSQQYF. Written as DNA, the CDR3 is TGTGCCAGCAGCCTCAGAGACAGGGTTTCCCAGCAGTACTTC.

This chain connects TRBV19 to TRBJ2-7; 13 bases line up with TRBD2. The V and J ends lost 6 bases and 5 bases, in that order; junction bases with no gene match: 4. This CDR3 region has 14 residues. Germline V CDR1 and CDR2: LNHDA, SQIVND (reference sequence). The CDR3 DNA reads as TGTGCCAGTAGACGGACTAGCGGGAGCGACGAGCAGTACTTC. Translating gives CASRRTSGSDEQYF.

A word on this clone: The junction and the germline gene differ at one end; a read error may be behind it. This chain uses TRBV7-9 with TRBJ1-1; D is unclear. Germline CDR1 and CDR2: SEHNR and FQNEAQ (reference sequence). This CDR3 contains 13 residues. Here the CDR3 reads CSSSLSNSGEAFF. The CDR3 coding sequence is TGTTCCAGCAGCTTATCGAACTCAGGTGAAGCTTTCTTT.